This T cell receptor (beta chain) was observed in a study of blood T cells in healthy people across ages. Then a second PCR, running roughly 6 to 12 cycles, was carried out with a sample-barcoded 5' primer and a J-beta primer mix. TCRdb called the 5' RACE reads again in MiXCR, with one record for every CDR3 protein. This table has around 1,800,000 distinct CDR3 sequences, about two fifths appearing once. Germline trimming cut 3 bases from V and 0 bases from J; bases unmatched to any gene: 6. This CDR3 comprises 17 residues. Germline CDR1 and CDR2: KGHDR and SFDVKD. The sequence derives from a human donor in good health. J is TRBJ2-1 and V is TRBV24-1; TRBD2 agrees at 8 bases. The source material was blood. The CDR3 is CATSDRSGGPSYNEQFF. For the CDR3, the DNA is TGTGCCACCAGTGATAGAAGCGGGGGCCCCTCCTACAATGAGCAGTTCTTC.